Sequencing of this T cell receptor beta chain was carried out in a study of T-cell memory formation after mild COVID-19. Study conclusions and caveats: Cross-reactive memory apparently joined, as some responding clones appeared in pre-infection memory. Contracting clones localized mainly to CM and EM when CD4+ and mainly to EMRA when CD8+.

Worth noting for this clonotype: The antigen is not known.

TCRalpha and TCRbeta libraries used 5'RACE with constant-segment primers and UMIs. TCRdb called the 5' RACE reads again in MiXCR, with one record for every CDR3 protein. The data hold a few hundred thousand distinct CDR3 sequences, with about 23% observed a single time. The CDR3 runs to 14 residues. Germline loops: CDR1 DFQATT, CDR2 SNEGSKA (reference sequence). With 3 bases clipped from V and 2 bases from J, the junction kept 5 bases outside the gene matches. The rearrangement links TRBV20-1 to TRBJ2-5; 8 nucleotides align to TRBD1. Material: PBMCs or a T cell subset sorted from them (not recorded which). The sequence came from an adult woman who had mild COVID-19 (a few samples of this study predate the infection). Cell type and time point are not known. CDR3 DNA sequence: TGCAGTGCTAGGGGGACAGGCGAGCAAGAGACCCAGTACTTC. Its protein product is CSARGTGEQETQYF.